A single sample is the source of the 6 T cell receptor beta chains below, sequenced in a study of blood T cells in healthy people across ages. Alongside a J-beta primer mix, a sample-barcoded 5' primer served in a second PCR lasting roughly 6 to 11 cycles. From the 5' RACE reads, TCRdb called clonotypes with MiXCR, one entry per CDR3 protein. This table has 710,000 or so distinct CDR3 sequences, 20% to 25% appearing once. The sequencing input was blood. The source of these receptors is a man aged 65 to 85 in good health.

This clonotype was seen a few times. This chain joins TRBV28 and TRBJ1-2; maybe TRBD1 (6 bases). The V gene's germline CDR1 is MDHEN and CDR2 SYDVKM. V shed 8 bases and J shed 7 bases, with 14 bases lying between them. This CDR3 has 12 amino acids. Written as DNA, the CDR3 is TGTGCCAGCCTACAGGGTATGGGTGGCTACACCTTC. Its protein is CASLQGMGGYTF.

This clonotype has more than one count but fewer than ten. V usage is TRBV4-1 and J usage is TRBJ1-4; 7 positions agree with TRBD1. The CDR3 extends over 15 amino acids. The junction had 6 bases not matched to a gene; V was cut back by 4 bases and J by 4 bases. Germline lookup yields CDR1 MGHRA and CDR2 YSYEKL. This chain's CDR3 is CASSPTGEDNEKLFF. The CDR3 nucleotides are TGCGCCAGCAGCCCTACAGGGGAGGATAATGAAAAACTGTTTTTT.

A few counts support this clonotype. V usage is TRBV29-1 and J usage is TRBJ2-7, with D perhaps TRBD2 (5 bases). Per germline, CDR1 SQVTM and CDR2 ANQGSEA. The CDR3 totals 12 residues. The V and J ends lost 4 bases and 6 bases respectively, with 13 bases between them. The CDR3 is CSVARVGSEQYF. The CDR3 bases are TGCAGCGTTGCGCGGGTTGGAAGCGAGCAGTACTTC.

This clonotype came up a few times. CDR3 amino acids: CASLGFDEQFF. As DNA, the CDR3 is TGTGCCAGCCTAGGCTTCGATGAGCAGTTCTTC. The V gene is TRBV2, the J gene TRBJ2-1, with D unclear. Germline lookup yields CDR1 SNHLY and CDR2 FYNNEI. V was trimmed by 8 bases and J by 8 bases, leaving 10 bases between them. This CDR3 region has 11 residues.

This clonotype was seen more than once but under ten times. A junction boundary mismatches the germline segment, possibly from a read error. The V gene is TRBV12-3 or TRBV12-4, the J gene TRBJ1-1, with a possible D match to TRBD1 (5 bases). This CDR3 has 11 amino acids. The CDR3 nucleotides are TGTGCCAGCAGGTTACTGGGGGAAGCTTCCTTT. It yields the protein CASRLLGEASF.

This sequence joins TRBV5-1 and TRBJ2-1; 9 nucleotides match TRBD1. The CDR3 loop spans 16 amino acids. The V gene's germline CDR1 is SGHRS and CDR2 YFSETQ. V gave up 4 bases and J gave up 0 bases; unmatched junction bases: 5. CDR3 DNA: TGCGCCAGCAGCCGGCCGGGACAGGGCTCCTACAATGAGCAGTTCTTC. As protein: CASSRPGQGSYNEQFF.